The clone carrying this T cell receptor (beta chain) was found a few times. Relative to the germline gene, one junction end is altered; a read error may explain this. The entry originates in a study of CD8+CD57+ T cells in acquired aplastic anemia. The study profiled TCR beta VDJ and CDR3 using genomic DNA as template. TCRdb re-called the reads with MiXCR, one entry per CDR3 protein. This table has roughly 290,000 distinct CDR3 sequences, approximately 57% appearing once. Germline V gene sequence: CDR1 MNHEY, CDR2 SVGAGI. This CDR3 region has 17 residues. All patients picked for sequencing had shown, by flow cytometry, an expansion of CD8+CD57+ cells.

The chain is built from TRBV6-5 and TRBJ2-5; 12 nucleotides line up with TRBD2. Sequenced sample: sorted CD4+, CD8+, or CD8+CD57+ T cells (not recorded which) from PBMCs. The TCR was taken from a human donor with aplastic anemia. DNA for the CDR3: TGTGCCGGCAGTGACGTGGGACTAGCGGGCCTCCAAGAGACCCAGTACTTC. It specifies CAGSDVGLAGLQETQYF.